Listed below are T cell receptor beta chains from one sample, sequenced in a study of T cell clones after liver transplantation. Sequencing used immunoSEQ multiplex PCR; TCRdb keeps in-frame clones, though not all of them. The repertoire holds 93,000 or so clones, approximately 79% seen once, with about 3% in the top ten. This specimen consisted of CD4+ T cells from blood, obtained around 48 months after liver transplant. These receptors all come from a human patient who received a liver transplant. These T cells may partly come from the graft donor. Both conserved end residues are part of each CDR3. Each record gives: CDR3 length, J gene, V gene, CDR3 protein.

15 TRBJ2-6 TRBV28 CASSLLRSGANVLTF
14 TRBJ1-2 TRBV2 CASTPWRDNYGYTF
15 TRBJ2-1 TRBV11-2 CASCPGTRPINEQFF
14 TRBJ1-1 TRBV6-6 CASSPWGQTAEAFF
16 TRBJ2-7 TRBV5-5 CASSLGHGTLTYEQYF
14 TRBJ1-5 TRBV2 CASSEDGTSFPQHF
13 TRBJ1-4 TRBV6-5 CASSGTENEKLFF
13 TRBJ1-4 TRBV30 CAWRGTPRIELFF
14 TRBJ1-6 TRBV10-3 CAVTTDIFNSPLHF
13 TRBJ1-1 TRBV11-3 CASSPGDSRGAFF
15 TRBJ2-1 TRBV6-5 CASSPYTGAYNEQFF
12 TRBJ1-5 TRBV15 CATSRADQPQHF
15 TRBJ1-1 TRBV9 CASSVGQAGNTEAFF
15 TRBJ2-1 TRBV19 CATLGGGDSYNEQFF
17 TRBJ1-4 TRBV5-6 CASSRDSGRRPNEKLFF
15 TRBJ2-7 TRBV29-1 CSVQTHLDSRYEQYF
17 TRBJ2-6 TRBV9 CASSDLQGSSGANVLTF
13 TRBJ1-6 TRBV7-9 CASSLVDGGPLHF
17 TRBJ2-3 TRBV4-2 CASSQDPSGGSTDTQYF
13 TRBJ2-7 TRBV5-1 CASSLQGSTVEYF
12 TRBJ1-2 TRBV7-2 CASSSTGGGYTF
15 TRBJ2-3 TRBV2 CASSGQRGGADTQYF
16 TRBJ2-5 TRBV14 CASSRGSGPSQETQYF
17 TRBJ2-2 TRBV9 CASSVAGQGANTGELFF
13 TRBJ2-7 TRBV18 CASSLGQGEGQYF
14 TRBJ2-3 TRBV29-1 CSVGGLAGRDTQYF
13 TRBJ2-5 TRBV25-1 CASSDGPQETQYF
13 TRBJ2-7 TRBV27 CASSFGGVYEQYF
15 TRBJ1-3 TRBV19 CASCLRGSSGNTIYF
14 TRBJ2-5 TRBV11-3 CASSLYSGEETQYF
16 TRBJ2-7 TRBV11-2 CASSLGTSGRAREQYF
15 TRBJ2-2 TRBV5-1 CASSLGGMNTGELFF
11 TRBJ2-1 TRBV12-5 CASGIGNEQFF
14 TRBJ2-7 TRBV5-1 CASSLSGRGDSQYF
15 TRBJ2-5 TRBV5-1 CASNRQGGVSETQYF
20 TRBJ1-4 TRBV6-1 CASSEVPTGTGVTTNEKLFF
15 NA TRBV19 CASRPLSSGSYEQYF
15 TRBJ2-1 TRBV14 CASSYWTSGRNEQFF
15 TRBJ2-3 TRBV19 CASSNRQGMRDTQYF
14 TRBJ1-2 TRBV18 CASSPQGRGNGYTF
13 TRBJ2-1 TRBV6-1 CASTQGPPQGQFF
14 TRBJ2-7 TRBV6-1 CASTGRDRFYEQYF
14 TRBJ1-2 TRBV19 CASSIPADSSSYTF
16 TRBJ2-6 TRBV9 CASSPKTGAGANVLTF
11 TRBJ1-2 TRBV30 CAWRGAGGYTF
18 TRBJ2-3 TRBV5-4 CASSLEASGRALADTQYF
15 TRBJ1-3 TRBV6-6 CASSPGGASGNTIYF
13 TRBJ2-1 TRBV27 CASRWTDRGEQFF
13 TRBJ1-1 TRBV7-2 CASSPNQLPEAFF
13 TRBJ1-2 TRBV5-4 CASREGQRNGYTF
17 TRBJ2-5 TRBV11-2 CASSLDGVAGGRETQYF
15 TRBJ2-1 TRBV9 CASSAPWRSNNEQFF
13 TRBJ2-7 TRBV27 CASSGLAGYEQYF
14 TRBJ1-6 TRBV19 CASSIQGPLLSLHF
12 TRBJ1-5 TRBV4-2 CASSQGGQPQHF
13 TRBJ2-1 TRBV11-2 CASSLAGGGRIFF
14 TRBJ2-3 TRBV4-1 CASSQLPGTDTQYF
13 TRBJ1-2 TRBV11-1 CASSLVDSGGYTF
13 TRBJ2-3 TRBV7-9 CASSSHSTDTQYF
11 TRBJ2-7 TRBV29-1 CSVSRGAEQYF